At least ten counts were recorded for the clone carrying this T cell receptor (beta chain). The data are from a study of T cells in Graves' hyperthyroidism and ophthalmopathy. Germline lookup yields CDR1 SEHNR and CDR2 FQNEAQ (reference sequence). After removal of 2 bases from V and 3 bases from J, the junction contained 6 bases not matched to a gene. CDR3 size: 15 residues. There were TCR beta CDR3 regions amplified from RNA transcripts. First-round RT-PCR with HTBI primers amplified the TCR CDR3 region. TCRdb reprocessed the multiplex PCR reads via MiXCR and lists one record per CDR3 protein. Among a few hundred thousand distinct CDR3 sequences listed, around 15% were seen once.

The sequenced sample consisted of blood. This TCR was recovered from a woman aged 40 to 55 with Graves' ophthalmopathy. V and J are TRBV7-9 and TRBJ2-7; TRBD1 matches 8 bases. In DNA, the CDR3 is TGTGCCAGCAGCTTATCCGGGACAGGATTCTACGAGCAGTACTTC. Protein: CASSLSGTGFYEQYF.